Sequencing of this T cell receptor beta chain was carried out in a study of cytomegalovirus exposure and HLA in healthy donors. The wider study: Per a later analysis, the 550 to 850 first-cohort and 100 to 150 validation repertoires shared one platform. Study-level results: TCR clusters originating in the first cohort tended to co-occur in the 110 or so validation repertoires, according to a later analysis. The authors listed 150 to 200 TCR beta chains as cytomegalovirus-associated.

Assay used: immunoSEQ multiplex PCR; TCRdb lists only in-frame clones, some missing. The table has 45,000 to 65,000 clones, approximately 92% seen once. This clone was recorded once. Antigen specificity is unknown. Material: PBMCs. The source of this sequence is a young woman in good health and CMV-seronegative.

As DNA, the CDR3 is TGTGCCAGAAGCCTCGGACAGGTTCAAACTAATGAAAAACTGTTTTTT. Translation: CARSLGQVQTNEKLFF. This chain links TRBV7-5 with TRBJ1-4; no DNA check was done on the table's D call, TRBD1. TRBV7-5 is annotated as a pseudogene. CDR3 length equals 16 residues.